The 18 T cell receptor beta chains below come from one sample, sequenced in a study of human T cells and chemical hapten exposure. Stated time point: healthy volunteer bleed at 2 weeks. Researchers extracted total RNA from unfractionated whole blood. TCRdb re-called the RACE reads with MiXCR, one entry per CDR3 protein. Here the sample spans roughly 100,000 distinct CDR3 sequences, over 8% being singletons. Sequenced: whole blood. These receptors originate from a female donor in good health. Some clones in this sample may be carry-over from other donors' samples.

The rearrangement links TRBV2 to TRBJ1-5, with TRBD1 matching over 7 bases. V trimming: 6 bases; J trimming: 3 bases; junction bases outside the gene matches: 8. Germline values: CDR1 SNHLY, CDR2 FYNNEI. There are 15 residues in the CDR3. CDR3 residues: CASSHRGRNNQPQHF. The CDR3 bases are TGTGCCAGCAGCCACAGGGGAAGAAACAATCAGCCCCAGCATTTT.

This clonotype was counted many times. The CDR3 here is CASSQGTGGTDTQYF. CDR3 nucleotide sequence: TGTGCCAGCAGCCAAGGGACAGGAGGCACAGATACGCAGTATTTT. The V gene is TRBV6-6, the J gene TRBJ2-3; 8 nucleotides agree with TRBD1. The CDR3 is made up of 15 amino acids. Germline CDR1 is MNHNY and CDR2 is SVGAGI (reference sequence). J gave up 1 base and V 6 bases, and 6 bases lay outside the gene matches.

Written as DNA, the CDR3 is TGCAGCGTTGTGGGTGGAGAGACTGAAGCTTTCTTT. This codes for CSVVGGETEAFF. The rearrangement uses TRBV29-1 and TRBJ1-1; D unclear. Germline V gives CDR1 SQVTM, CDR2 ANQGSEA. Trimming cost V 4 bases and J 5 bases, with 11 bases left between them. The CDR3 loop spans 12 amino acids.

This clonotype was counted at least ten times. V and J are TRBV5-4 and TRBJ2-7; 8 nucleotides line up with TRBD2. Unmatched junction bases numbered 12, after V lost 0 bases and J lost 7 bases. The germline V gene has CDR1 SGHNT and CDR2 YYREEE (reference sequence). The CDR3 is 16 residues long. This CDR3 reads CASSLGLAGGLGEQYF. The CDR3 DNA reads TGTGCCAGCAGCTTGGGGCTAGCGGGTGGTTTGGGGGAGCAGTACTTC.

This clonotype was counted only a few times. The rearrangement uses TRBV4-2 and TRBJ1-1; the D is unclear. V was trimmed by 0 bases and J by 1 base, leaving 6 bases between them. Germline loops: CDR1 LGHNA, CDR2 YNFKEQ. The CDR3 contains 14 residues. The CDR3 loop is CASSQDTQNTEAFF. The CDR3, as DNA: TGTGCCAGCAGCCAAGATACACAGAACACTGAAGCTTTCTTT.

V usage is TRBV12-3 or TRBV12-4 and J usage is TRBJ2-5; 10 nucleotides line up with TRBD2. J was trimmed by 7 bases and V by 4 bases; bases with no gene match: 6. The CDR3 covers 14 residues. Here the CDR3 reads CASSSPAGGVTQYF. DNA for the CDR3: TGTGCCAGCAGTTCGCCAGCGGGAGGGGTGACCCAGTACTTC.

The chain is built from TRBV2 and TRBJ2-7; maybe TRBD2 (6 bases). The CDR3 is made up of 13 amino acids. V was cut by 7 bases and J by 3 bases, with 13 bases left in between. Germline V lookup: CDR1 SNHLY, CDR2 FYNNEI. The CDR3 nucleotides read TGTGCCAGCAAAGGAGGGGCAGGCTACGAGCAGTACTTC. This translates into CASKGGAGYEQYF.

In its sample, this clonotype was seen a few times. The chain recombines TRBV20-1 with TRBJ2-3; tentatively, D is TRBD2 (6 bases). The CDR3 contains 19 residues. Trimming pared 0 bases from V and 0 bases from J, leaving 22 bases between. Germline CDR1 reads DFQATT; CDR2 reads SNEGSKA (reference sequence). CDR3 coding DNA: TGCAGTGCTAGAGATTATACGGGAGTCGCACTTTCAAGCACAGATACGCAGTATTTT. It encodes CSARDYTGVALSSTDTQYF.

This clonotype was seen many times. This rearrangement joins TRBV5-1 to TRBJ2-1; tentatively, D is TRBD1 (6 bases). The CDR3 extends over 16 amino acids. CDR1 and CDR2 from the germline V gene are SGHRS and YFSETQ. Trimming stripped 4 bases from V and 4 bases from J, with 18 bases between. The CDR3 sequence: CASSPSGDGLYNEQFF. The CDR3 nucleotides read TGCGCCAGCAGCCCCTCAGGGGACGGATTATACAATGAGCAGTTCTTC.

This clonotype was observed at least ten times. This sequence joins TRBV13 and TRBJ2-7; 7 bases fit TRBD1. Germline values: CDR1 PRHDT, CDR2 FYEKMQ (reference sequence). The V and J ends lost 5 bases and 7 bases, in that order; junction bases with no gene match: 8. The CDR3 extends over 13 amino acids. CDR3 DNA sequence: TGTGCCAGCAGCCCGGGACAGTCTAGGGAGCAGTACTTC. It specifies CASSPGQSREQYF.

There are many counts of this clonotype. This chain uses TRBV6-4 with TRBJ2-2; a possible D gene is TRBD1 (5 bases). CDR3 length equals 13 residues. Trimming took 6 bases from V and 3 from J, leaving 8 bases between them. CDR1 and CDR2 (germline): MRHNA, SNTAGT. The DNA for the CDR3 is TGTGCCAGCAGCAAGACAGACACCGGGGAGCTGTTTTTT. As protein: CASSKTDTGELFF.

The chain links TRBV7-8 to TRBJ2-1, with TRBD1 matching over 7 bases. After removal of 6 bases from V and 6 bases from J, the junction contained 8 bases not matched to a gene. CDR3 length equals 14 residues. Germline V gives CDR1 SGHVS, CDR2 FQNEAQ. CDR3 DNA: TGTGCCAGCAGAAAAATTACAGGGGTCAATGAGCAGTTCTTC. It translates to CASRKITGVNEQFF.

This clonotype was observed a few times. The chain employs TRBV2 and TRBJ2-3; 11 bases match TRBD2. In germline, CDR1 is SNHLY, CDR2 FYNNEI. The CDR3 runs 16 residues. V was clipped by 3 bases and J by 4 bases; unmatched bases: 6. The CDR3 region has the DNA TGTGCCAGCAGTGATCTAGCGGGAGGATGGGCAGATACGCAGTATTTT. It codes for CASSDLAGGWADTQYF.

The sample holds many counts of this clonotype. The rearrangement joins TRBV27 to TRBJ2-2; D unclear. Deletions cut 0 bases from V and 1 base from J, with 3 bases between. Looked up from germline, CDR1 is MNHEY and CDR2 is SMNVEV (reference sequence). CDR3 length equals 14 residues. CDR3 bases: TGTGCCAGCAGTTTATCGGGGAACACCGGGGAGCTGTTTTTT. It translates to CASSLSGNTGELFF.

This clonotype was recorded many times. The chain combines TRBV9 with TRBJ2-1; maybe TRBD2 (6 bases). The germline V gene has CDR1 SGDLS and CDR2 YYNGEE. Between the trimmed V and J ends, which lost 1 base and 0 bases, there was a span of 8 bases. The CDR3 runs 15 residues. The CDR3 region is CASSVLGGSYNEQFF. The CDR3 DNA reads as TGTGCCAGCAGCGTATTGGGGGGCTCCTACAATGAGCAGTTCTTC.

Regarding this clonotype: This CDR3 is missing its conserved last phenylalanine or tryptophan, likely due to a read error. J is TRBJ1-1 and V is TRBV20-1, with D perhaps TRBD1 (6 bases). The CDR3 is made up of 12 amino acids. V was cut by 3 bases and J by 4 bases, with 9 bases left in between. Looked up from germline, CDR1 is DFQATT and CDR2 is SNEGSKA (reference sequence). CDR3 nucleotides: TGCAGTGCTAGCAGGGGTATCACTGAAGCTTTCTTA. Protein product: CSASRGITEAFL.

This clonotype has just a few counts. The chain combines TRBV3-1 with TRBJ2-2, with D uncertain. Germline CDR1 reads LGHDT; CDR2 reads YNNKEL (reference sequence). The CDR3 totals 12 residues. V lost 2 bases to trimming and J lost 6 bases, with 4 bases between them. The CDR3 DNA reads TGTGCCAGCAGCCAATGGTCCGGGGAGCTGTTTTTT. It yields the protein CASSQWSGELFF.

This clonotype was counted only a few times. The rearrangement joins TRBV29-1 to TRBJ2-2; D remains unclear. The CDR3 is made up of 14 amino acids. Germline assignment: CDR1 SQVTM and CDR2 ANQGSEA. Trimming left V 4 bases short and J 1 base short, with 10 bases between. The CDR3 is CSVVGPGNTGELFF. In DNA form, the CDR3 reads TGCAGCGTTGTGGGTCCAGGGAACACCGGGGAGCTGTTTTTT.